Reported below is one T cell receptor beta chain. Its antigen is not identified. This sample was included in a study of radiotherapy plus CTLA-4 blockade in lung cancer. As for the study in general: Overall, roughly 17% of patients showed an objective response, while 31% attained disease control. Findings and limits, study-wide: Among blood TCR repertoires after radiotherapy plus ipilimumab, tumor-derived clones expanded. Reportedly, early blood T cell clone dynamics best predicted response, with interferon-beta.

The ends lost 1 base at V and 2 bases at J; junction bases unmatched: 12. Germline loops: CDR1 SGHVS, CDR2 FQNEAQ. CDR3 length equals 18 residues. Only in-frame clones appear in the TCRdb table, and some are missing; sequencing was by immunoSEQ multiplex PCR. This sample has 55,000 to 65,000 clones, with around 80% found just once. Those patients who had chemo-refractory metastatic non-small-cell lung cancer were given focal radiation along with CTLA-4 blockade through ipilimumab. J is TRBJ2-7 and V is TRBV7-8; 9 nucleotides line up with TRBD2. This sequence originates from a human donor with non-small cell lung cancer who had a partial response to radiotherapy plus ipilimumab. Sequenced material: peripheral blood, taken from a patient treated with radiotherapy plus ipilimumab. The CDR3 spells CASSLEVIASGAPYEQYF. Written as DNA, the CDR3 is TGTGCCAGCAGCTTAGAGGTCATCGCTAGCGGGGCCCCCTACGAGCAGTACTTC.